This T cell receptor (beta chain) was obtained from a study of CD8 T cells in Susac syndrome. Turning to the study itself: Among sequenced Susac syndrome patients, about 6 had active disease and about 8 were in remission. The study's findings and limits: In total CD8+ repertoires, 15 to 20 Susac-specific public clones were found, and in CD8+ TEMRA repertoires, roughly 5 were found.

With respect to this clonotype: Its cognate antigen is unknown.

RNA, at about 0.5 to 1 ug, was reverse transcribed with random hexamers. TCRdb used MiXCR to reprocess the immunoSEQ multiplex PCR reads, holding one entry per CDR3 protein. Of more than 150,000 distinct CDR3 sequences listed, about 95% are singletons. This CDR3 contains 12 residues. CDR1 and CDR2 (germline): MGHRA, YSYEKL. Trimming took off 9 bases at V and 5 bases at J, with 10 bases between the two ends. V gene TRBV4-1 combines with J gene TRBJ2-2, with D possibly matching TRBD2 (6 bases). The clonotype originates from a human donor with Susac syndrome. Sequenced input: CD8+ T cells from PBMCs. CDR3 sequence: CASAGLTGELFF. Here the CDR3 DNA reads TGCGCCAGTGCCGGACTAACCGGGGAGCTGTTTTTT.